These 15 T cell receptor beta chains share one sample of origin, sequenced in a study of T cells after yellow fever vaccination (dated by TCRdb to about 2019). The treatment or condition label for this specimen denotes: live attenuated yellow fever vaccine strain. The receptor library was made with 5' RACE. Sequenced on an Illumina NovaSeq 6000. TCRdb applied fastp at Q25 and MiXCR to the public reads, then kept only in-frame beta chains. Rows are unified per CDR3 protein, each entry keeping the most common DNA and genes. The sample contains 250,000 to 350,000 distinct CDR3 sequences, 7.5% to 9.5% of them found a single time. Around 3.5% of the sample goes to the ten largest clones. The specimen was CD4+ T cells sorted from PBMCs, collected 5 days after the yellow fever booster vaccination. The receptors were sampled from a man aged 18 to 29 who received the YFV17D yellow fever vaccine.

The chain has TRBV12-3 or TRBV12-4 and TRBJ1-6; D not resolved. CDR3 length: 13 residues. Deletions cut 2 bases from V and 10 bases from J, with 9 bases between. CDR3 coding DNA: TGTGCCAGCAGTTTAACTTGGCGATCACCCCTCCACTTT. Amino acids: CASSLTWRSPLHF.

This clonotype was picked up many times. The rearrangement uses TRBV10-3 and TRBJ2-3, with TRBD2 matching 8 bases. This CDR3 comprises 16 residues. Germline trimming cut 3 bases from V and 1 base from J; bases unmatched to any gene: 6. CDR1 ENHRY and CDR2 SYGVKD come from the germline V gene. CDR3 amino acids: CAISDYSGAGTDTQYF. The CDR3 DNA follows: TGTGCCATCAGTGATTATAGCGGGGCTGGCACAGATACGCAGTATTTT.

The table lists this clonotype with many counts. V and J are TRBV18 and TRBJ2-5; D gene uncertain. In germline, CDR1 is KGHSH, CDR2 LQKENI. V was clipped by 3 bases and J by 5 bases, with 7 bases between them. The CDR3 runs 12 residues. CDR3 region: CASSPNRETQYF. The CDR3 DNA reads as TGTGCCAGCTCACCTAACCGTGAGACCCAGTACTTC.

The rearrangement uses TRBV4-2 and TRBJ1-2; possibly TRBD1 for D (5 bases). The CDR3 has 17 amino acids. V was trimmed by 4 bases and J by 8 bases, leaving 26 bases between them. Germline CDR1 and CDR2: LGHNA and YNFKEQ. CDR3 loop: CASSPKDSPGSRRGYTF. The CDR3 DNA reads TGTGCCAGCAGCCCTAAAGACAGCCCCGGGTCCCGGAGGGGCTACACCTTC.

This clonotype was recorded at least ten times. The rearrangement uses TRBV7-8 and TRBJ2-3; 7 positions match TRBD2. Trimming removed 4 bases from V and 3 bases from J; junction bases left unmatched: 1. CDR1 is SGHVS and CDR2 is FQNEAQ in the germline V gene. The CDR3 contains 13 residues. The CDR3 reads CASSWRETDTQYF. The CDR3 bases are TGTGCCAGCAGCTGGCGGGAGACAGATACGCAGTATTTT. The full variable domain, its missing parts supplied by reference TRBV7-8 and TRBJ2-3, is GAGVSQSPRYKVAKRGQDVALRCDPISGHVSLFWYQQALGQGPEFLTYFQNEAQLDKSGLPSDRFFAERPEGSVSTLKIQRTQQEDSAVYLCASSWRETDTQYFGPGTRLTVL.

This clonotype is termed medium-sized. V gene TRBV5-5 combines with J gene TRBJ2-2, with D perhaps TRBD1 (6 bases). Per the germline V gene, CDR1 is SGHKS and CDR2 is YYEKEE (reference sequence). The germline V and J ends were trimmed by 0 bases and 6 bases, with 12 bases remaining between them. This CDR3 contains 15 residues. The CDR3 here is CASSLAPAGAGELFF. DNA of the CDR3: TGTGCCAGCAGCTTGGCTCCGGCAGGGGCCGGGGAGCTGTTTTTT. The whole variable domain, remainder taken from reference TRBV5-5 and TRBJ2-2, is DAGVTQSPTHLIKTRGQQVTLRCSPISGHKSVSWYQQVLGQGPQFIFQYYEKEERGRGNFPDRFSARQFPNYSSELNVNALLLGDSALYLCASSLAPAGAGELFFGEGSRLTVL.

This clonotype was seen more than once but under ten times. The chain carries TRBV30 and TRBJ1-5, with D possibly TRBD1 on 6 matching bases. With 4 bases removed from V and 4 bases from J, the gap between germline ends came to 17 bases. There are 15 residues in the CDR3. The V gene's germline CDR1 is GTSNPN and CDR2 SVGIG (reference sequence). The CDR3 DNA follows: TGTGCCTGGATCCTAAAGGGGGGCCGAAATCAGCCCCAGCATTTT. This sequence encodes CAWILKGGRNQPQHF.

The chain carries TRBV5-4 and TRBJ2-5, with 8 nucleotides matching TRBD1. Germline assignment: CDR1 SGHNT and CDR2 YYREEE (reference sequence). The CDR3 spans 14 residues. Losses at the gene ends were 0 bases for V and 9 bases for J; bases not matched to a gene: 7. CDR3 region: CASSLAALQGAQYF. For the CDR3, the DNA is TGTGCCAGCAGCTTGGCGGCGCTACAGGGGGCCCAGTACTTC.

The chain joins TRBV12-3 or TRBV12-4 to TRBJ1-3, with 11 nucleotides matching TRBD1. The V and J ends lost 4 bases and 2 bases, in that order; junction bases with no gene match: 4. This CDR3 has 16 residues. CDR3: CASSSGTGGPGNTIYF. The CDR3 DNA reads as TGTGCCAGCAGTTCCGGGACAGGGGGTCCTGGAAACACCATATATTTT.

This clonotype was recorded at least ten times. The J gene is TRBJ1-1, the V gene TRBV7-9, with 10 bases that match TRBD1. The V segment lost 3 bases and the J segment 4 bases; nucleotides outside the gene matches: 5. The length of the CDR3 is 15 residues. CDR1 SEHNR and CDR2 FQNEAQ come from the germline V gene (reference sequence). The CDR3 coding sequence is TGTGCCAGCAGCTTTAGGAGGACAGGGGGCACTGAAGCTTTCTTT. Amino acids: CASSFRRTGGTEAFF.

This clonotype was seen ten or more times. The rearrangement links TRBV2 to TRBJ1-1; D gene uncertain. The length of the CDR3 is 14 residues. In germline, CDR1 is SNHLY, CDR2 FYNNEI. Trimming shortened V by 7 bases and J by 1 base, and 13 bases separated the two germline ends. The CDR3 loop is CASNPGQQNTEAFF. CDR3 sequence (DNA): TGTGCCAGCAACCCCGGTCAGCAGAACACTGAAGCTTTCTTT.

This clonotype occurred a few times. This chain links TRBV3-1 with TRBJ2-1; TRBD1 agrees at 8 bases. J was trimmed by 6 bases and V by 1 base; bases with no gene match: 2. CDR3 length: 14 amino acids. The germline V gene encodes CDR1 LGHDT and CDR2 YNNKEL (reference sequence). CDR3 in amino acids: CASSQVGQVNEQFF. In DNA form, the CDR3 reads TGTGCCAGCAGCCAAGTGGGACAGGTCAATGAGCAGTTCTTC.

This clonotype was counted many times. The chain uses TRBV15 and TRBJ2-7, with unresolved D. CDR3 length equals 12 residues. The V gene's germline CDR1 is LNHNV and CDR2 YYDKDF (reference sequence). V gave up 0 bases and J gave up 6 bases, with 6 bases separating them. In DNA, the CDR3 is TGTGCCACCAGCAGAGAACTACGCGAGCAGTACTTC. Translated, it gives CATSRELREQYF.

In this sample, this clonotype turned up a few times. This rearrangement joins TRBV5-4 to TRBJ2-3; TRBD2 is a possible D gene (5 bases). The ends were cut back, 4 bases at V and 4 bases at J, with 13 bases in the middle. The CDR3 contains 14 residues. Germline V gene lookup returns CDR1 SGHNT and CDR2 YYREEE (reference sequence). The CDR3 reads CASSPREGSDTQYF. The CDR3, as DNA: TGTGCCAGCAGCCCTCGTGAGGGCTCAGATACGCAGTATTTT.

CDR3 nucleotides: TGTGCCACCAGTTATTCCTCCACAGATACGCAGTATTTT. It codes for CATSYSSTDTQYF. The V and J genes are TRBV24-1 and TRBJ2-3, with D uncertain. Germline CDR1 KGHDR, CDR2 SFDVKD. The V end lost 6 bases, the J end lost 2 bases, and 8 bases lay between the germline ends. This CDR3 is built from 13 residues.